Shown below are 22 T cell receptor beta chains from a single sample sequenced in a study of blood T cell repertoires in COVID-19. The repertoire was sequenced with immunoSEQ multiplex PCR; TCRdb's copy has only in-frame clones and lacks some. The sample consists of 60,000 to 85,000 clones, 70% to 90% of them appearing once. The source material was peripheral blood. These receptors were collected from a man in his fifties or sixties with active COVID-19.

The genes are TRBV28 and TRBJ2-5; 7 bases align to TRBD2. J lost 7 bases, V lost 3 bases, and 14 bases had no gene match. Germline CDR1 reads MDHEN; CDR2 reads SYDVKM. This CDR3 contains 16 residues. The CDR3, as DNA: TGTGCCAGCAGTTTCAATAGGGAGGGTCCCCTAGTGACCCAGTACTTC. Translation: CASSFNREGPLVTQYF.

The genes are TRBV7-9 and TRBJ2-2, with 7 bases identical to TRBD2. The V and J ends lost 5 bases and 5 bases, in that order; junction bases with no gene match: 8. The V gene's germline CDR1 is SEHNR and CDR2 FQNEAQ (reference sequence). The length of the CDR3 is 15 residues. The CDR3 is CASSEPGLKTGELFF. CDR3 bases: TGTGCCAGCAGCGAACCGGGACTAAAGACCGGGGAGCTGTTTTTT.

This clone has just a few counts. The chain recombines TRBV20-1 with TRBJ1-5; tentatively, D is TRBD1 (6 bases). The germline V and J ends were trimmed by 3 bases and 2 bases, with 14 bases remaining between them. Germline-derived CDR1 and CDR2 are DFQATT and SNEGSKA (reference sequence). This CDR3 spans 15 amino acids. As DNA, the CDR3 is TGCAGTGCTAGTCGGGACACCGGGGGCAATCAGCCCCAGCATTTT. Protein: CSASRDTGGNQPQHF.

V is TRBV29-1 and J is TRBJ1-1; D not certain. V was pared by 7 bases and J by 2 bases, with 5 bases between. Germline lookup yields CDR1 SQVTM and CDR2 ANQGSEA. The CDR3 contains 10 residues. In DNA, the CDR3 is TGCAGCGGACTAAACACTGAAGCTTTCTTT. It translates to CSGLNTEAFF.

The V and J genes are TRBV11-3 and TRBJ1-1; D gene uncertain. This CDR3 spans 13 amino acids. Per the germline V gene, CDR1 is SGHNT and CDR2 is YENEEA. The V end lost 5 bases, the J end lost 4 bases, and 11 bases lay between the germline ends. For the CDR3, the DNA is TGTGCCAGCAGCCTGAATGAGGCCACTGAAGCTTTCTTT. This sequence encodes CASSLNEATEAFF.

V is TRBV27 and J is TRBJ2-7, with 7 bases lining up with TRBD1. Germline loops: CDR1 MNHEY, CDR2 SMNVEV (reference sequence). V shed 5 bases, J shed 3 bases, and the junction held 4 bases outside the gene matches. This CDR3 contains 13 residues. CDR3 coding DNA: TGTGCCAGCAGTGCGGACAGGTACTACGAGCAGTACTTC. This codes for CASSADRYYEQYF.

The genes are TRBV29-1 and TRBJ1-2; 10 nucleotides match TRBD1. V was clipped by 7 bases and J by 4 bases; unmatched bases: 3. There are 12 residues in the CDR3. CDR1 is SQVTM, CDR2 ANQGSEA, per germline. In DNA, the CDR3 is TGCAGCGCCCGGACAGGGGGCTATGGCTACACCTTC. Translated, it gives CSARTGGYGYTF.

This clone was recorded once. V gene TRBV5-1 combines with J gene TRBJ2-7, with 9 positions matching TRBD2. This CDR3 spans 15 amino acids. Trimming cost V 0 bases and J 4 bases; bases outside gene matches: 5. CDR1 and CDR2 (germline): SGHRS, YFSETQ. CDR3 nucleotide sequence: TGCGCCAGCAGCTTGGCAGCGGGAGGTTATTACGAGCAGTACTTC. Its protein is CASSLAAGGYYEQYF.

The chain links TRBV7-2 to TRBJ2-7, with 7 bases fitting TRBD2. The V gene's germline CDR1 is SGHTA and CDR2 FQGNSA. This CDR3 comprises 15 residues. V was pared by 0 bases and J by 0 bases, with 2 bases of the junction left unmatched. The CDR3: CASSLAGTTSYEQYF. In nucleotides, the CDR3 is TGTGCCAGCAGCTTAGCGGGGACTACCTCCTACGAGCAGTACTTC.

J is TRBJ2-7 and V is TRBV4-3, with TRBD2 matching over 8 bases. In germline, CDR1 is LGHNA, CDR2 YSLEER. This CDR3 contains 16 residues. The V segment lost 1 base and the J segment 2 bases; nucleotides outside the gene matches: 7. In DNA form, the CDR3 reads TGCGCCAGCAGCCAAGGTCTTGCGGGGGGCCCCTACGAGCAGTACTTC. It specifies CASSQGLAGGPYEQYF.

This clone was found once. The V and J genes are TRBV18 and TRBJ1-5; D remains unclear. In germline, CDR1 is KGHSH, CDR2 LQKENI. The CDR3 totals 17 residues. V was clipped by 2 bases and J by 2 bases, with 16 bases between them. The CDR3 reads CASSPVHLNLGNQPQHF. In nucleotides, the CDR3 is TGTGCCAGCTCACCAGTACATCTTAACCTGGGCAATCAGCCCCAGCATTTT.

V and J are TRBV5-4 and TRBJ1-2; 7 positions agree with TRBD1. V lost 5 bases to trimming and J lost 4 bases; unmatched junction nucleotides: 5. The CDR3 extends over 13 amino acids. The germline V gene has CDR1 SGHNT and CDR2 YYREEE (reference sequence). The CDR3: CASSWGTAYGYTF. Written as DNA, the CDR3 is TGTGCCAGCAGTTGGGGGACAGCCTATGGCTACACCTTC.

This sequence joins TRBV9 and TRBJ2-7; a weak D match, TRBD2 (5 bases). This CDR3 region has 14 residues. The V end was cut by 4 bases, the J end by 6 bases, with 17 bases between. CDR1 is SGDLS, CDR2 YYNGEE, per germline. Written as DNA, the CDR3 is TGTGCCAGCAGCCCCAGCGGACCCTATGCCGAGCAGTACTTC. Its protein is CASSPSGPYAEQYF.

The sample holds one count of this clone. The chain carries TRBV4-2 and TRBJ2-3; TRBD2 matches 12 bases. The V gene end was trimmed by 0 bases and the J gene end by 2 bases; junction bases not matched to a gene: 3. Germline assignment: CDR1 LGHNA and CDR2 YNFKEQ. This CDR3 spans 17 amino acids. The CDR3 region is CASSQETSGGITDTQYF. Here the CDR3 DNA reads TGTGCCAGCAGCCAAGAAACTAGCGGGGGGATCACAGATACGCAGTATTTT.

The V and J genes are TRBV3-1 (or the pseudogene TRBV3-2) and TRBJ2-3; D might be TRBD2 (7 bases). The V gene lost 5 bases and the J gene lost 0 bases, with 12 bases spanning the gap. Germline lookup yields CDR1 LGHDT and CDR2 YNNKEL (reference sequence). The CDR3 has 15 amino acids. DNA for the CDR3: TGTGCCAGCAGCTCCCGGGGGGCGAGCACAGATACGCAGTATTTT. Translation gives CASSSRGASTDTQYF.

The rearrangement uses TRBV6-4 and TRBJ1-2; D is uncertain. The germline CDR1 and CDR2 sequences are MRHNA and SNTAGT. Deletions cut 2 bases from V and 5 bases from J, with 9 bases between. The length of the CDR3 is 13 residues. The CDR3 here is CASSDNRTYGYTF. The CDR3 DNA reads TGTGCCAGCAGTGACAACCGGACTTATGGCTACACCTTC.

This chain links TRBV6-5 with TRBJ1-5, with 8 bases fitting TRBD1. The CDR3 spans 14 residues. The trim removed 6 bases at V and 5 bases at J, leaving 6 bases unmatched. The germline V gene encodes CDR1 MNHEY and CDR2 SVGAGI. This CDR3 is CASSWTGWDQPQHF. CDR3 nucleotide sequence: TGTGCCAGCAGCTGGACAGGGTGGGATCAGCCCCAGCATTTT.

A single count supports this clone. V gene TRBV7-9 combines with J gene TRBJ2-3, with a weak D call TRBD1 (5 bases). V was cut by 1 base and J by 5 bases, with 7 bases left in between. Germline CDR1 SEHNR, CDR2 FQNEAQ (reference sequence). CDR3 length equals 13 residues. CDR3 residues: CASSLVQGDTQYF. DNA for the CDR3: TGTGCCAGCAGCTTAGTTCAGGGAGATACGCAGTATTTT.

The CDR3 DNA follows: TGCGCCAGCAGCGGGACAGGGGAATCACCCCTCCACTTT. Protein: CASSGTGESPLHF. The V and J genes are TRBV5-1 and TRBJ1-6; TRBD1 aligns across 10 bases. The CDR3 is made up of 13 amino acids. The J segment lost 10 bases and the V segment lost 4 bases, leaving 2 bases of the junction unmatched. The germline CDR1 and CDR2 sequences are SGHRS and YFSETQ.

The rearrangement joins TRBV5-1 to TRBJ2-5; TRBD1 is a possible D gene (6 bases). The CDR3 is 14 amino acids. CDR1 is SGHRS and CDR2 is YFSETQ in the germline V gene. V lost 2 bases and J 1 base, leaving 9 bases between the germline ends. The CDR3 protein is CASSLTGSQETQYF. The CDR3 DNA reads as TGCGCCAGCAGCTTAACAGGGAGCCAAGAGACCCAGTACTTC.

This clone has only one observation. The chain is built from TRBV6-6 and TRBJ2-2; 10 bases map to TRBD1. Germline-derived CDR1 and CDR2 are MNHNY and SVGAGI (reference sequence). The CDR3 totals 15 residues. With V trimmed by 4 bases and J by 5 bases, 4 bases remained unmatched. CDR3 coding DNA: TGTGCCAGCAGTTTGACAGGGGGCGGGACCGGGGAGCTGTTTTTT. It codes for CASSLTGGGTGELFF.

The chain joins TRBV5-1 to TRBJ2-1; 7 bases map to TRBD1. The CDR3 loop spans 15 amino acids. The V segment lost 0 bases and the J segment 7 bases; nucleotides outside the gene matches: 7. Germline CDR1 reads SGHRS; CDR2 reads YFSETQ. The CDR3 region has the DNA TGCGCCAGCAGCTTGGACCCGACAGGGCGGAATGAGCAGTTCTTC. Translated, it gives CASSLDPTGRNEQFF.